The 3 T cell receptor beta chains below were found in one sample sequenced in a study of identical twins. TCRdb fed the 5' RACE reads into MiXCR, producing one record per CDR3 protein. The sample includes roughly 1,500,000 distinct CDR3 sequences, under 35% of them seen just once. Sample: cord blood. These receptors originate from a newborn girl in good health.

CDR3 region: CASSEIEIGNYGYTF. In nucleotides, the CDR3 is TGTGCCAGCAGTGAAATTGAGATAGGGAACTATGGCTACACCTTC. The chain employs TRBV6-1 and TRBJ1-2; D remains unclear. The germline V and J ends were trimmed by 2 bases and 2 bases, with 12 bases remaining between them. Per the germline V gene, CDR1 is MNHNS and CDR2 is SASEGT. This CDR3 contains 15 residues.

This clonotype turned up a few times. The CDR3, as DNA: TGTGCCAGCAGCTTGACAGGATCCGTCCTGACTTTC. It is translated as CASSLTGSVLTF. The chain carries TRBV13 and TRBJ2-6, with a weak D call TRBD1 (6 bases). Germline-derived CDR1 and CDR2 are PRHDT and FYEKMQ (reference sequence). Trimming took 3 bases from V and 12 from J, leaving 9 bases between them. The CDR3 loop spans 12 amino acids.

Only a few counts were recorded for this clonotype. CDR3 bases: TGCAGTGCTAGGGAGACAAGCCCTGGCAACGAGCAGTACTTC. Translating it yields CSARETSPGNEQYF. This rearrangement joins TRBV20-1 to TRBJ2-4, with D unclear. The J call is uncertain, as TRBJ2-7 better fits the DNA end. Germline lookup yields CDR1 DFQATT and CDR2 SNEGSKA (reference sequence). This CDR3 contains 14 residues.